At least ten counts were recorded for the clone carrying this T cell receptor (beta chain). Its antigen remains unknown. This entry comes from a study of T cells in Graves' hyperthyroidism and ophthalmopathy. Amplified regions were TCR beta CDR3 sequences from RNA transcripts. The study used the HTBI primer set for a first-round RT-PCR of the TCR CDR3. TCRdb reprocessed the multiplex PCR reads via MiXCR and lists one record per CDR3 protein. The sample comprises some 600,000 distinct CDR3 sequences, about 15% of which are singletons, and approximately 5.7% rests with the top ten. It was over 9.5 ml of fresh peripheral blood that supplied the PBMCs. Unmatched junction bases numbered 14, after V lost 3 bases and J lost 4 bases. The CDR3 covers 17 residues. Broader study findings: Model output signaled ophthalmopathy a median 6.5 months ahead of onset. A model of 13 V-J pairs discriminated ophthalmopathy from stable hyperthyroidism.

This chain joins TRBV12-3 or TRBV12-4 and TRBJ1-2, with 7 bases matching TRBD1. Sequencing was carried out using blood. This sequence originates from a woman in her twenties or thirties with Graves' hyperthyroidism that later progressed to Graves' ophthalmopathy. The CDR3 protein is CASSLGGPTGVGYGYTF. The CDR3 nucleotides are TGTGCCAGCAGTTTGGGCGGGCCTACAGGGGTGGGCTATGGCTACACCTTC.